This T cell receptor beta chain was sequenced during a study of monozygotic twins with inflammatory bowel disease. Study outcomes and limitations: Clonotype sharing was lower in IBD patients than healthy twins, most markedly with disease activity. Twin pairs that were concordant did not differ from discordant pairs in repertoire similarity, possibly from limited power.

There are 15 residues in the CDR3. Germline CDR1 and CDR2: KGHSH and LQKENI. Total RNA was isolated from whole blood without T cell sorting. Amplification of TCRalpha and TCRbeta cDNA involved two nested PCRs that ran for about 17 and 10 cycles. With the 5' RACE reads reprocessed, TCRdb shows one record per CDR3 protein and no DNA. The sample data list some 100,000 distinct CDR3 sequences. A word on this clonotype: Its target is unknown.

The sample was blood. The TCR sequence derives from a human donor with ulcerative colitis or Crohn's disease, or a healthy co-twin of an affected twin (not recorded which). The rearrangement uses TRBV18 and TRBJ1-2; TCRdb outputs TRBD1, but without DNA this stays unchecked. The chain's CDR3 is CASSPLGGLNYGYTF.